Each of the 17 T cell receptor beta chains below was sequenced from the same sample in a study of vaccination and CD4 T cells after COVID-19. For these TCRs, the target antigens are not known. At the Johns Hopkins FTIC core, DNA taken from cultured CD4+ T cells was sequenced by way of the Oncomine TCR Beta short-read assay. TCRdb reprocessed the PCR reads via MiXCR and lists one record per CDR3 protein. Of about 17,000 distinct CDR3 sequences listed, more than 55% are singletons. Treatment reported: roughly ten-day PBMC culture with coronavirus spike peptide pools or control peptides (ViraFEST assay). Sequenced sample: CD4+ T cells from blood, cultured in vitro. Receptors originate from a human donor who had recovered from COVID-19.

The chain joins TRBV7-2 to TRBJ1-2; D not resolved. The CDR3 consists of 16 residues. Trimming removed 6 bases from V and 0 bases from J, with 17 bases in between. Germline V CDR1 and CDR2: SGHTA, FQGNSA. CDR3 loop: CASRDLWTKANYGYTF. The CDR3 DNA reads as TGTGCCAGCAGGGATCTTTGGACGAAAGCTAACTATGGCTACACCTTC. Full variable domain (remainder filled in from reference TRBV7-2 and TRBJ1-2): GAGVSQSPSNKVTEKGKDVELRCDPISGHTALYWYRQSLGQGLEFLIYFQGNSAPDKSGLPSDRFSAERTGGSVSTLTIQRTQQEDSAVYLCASRDLWTKANYGYTFGSGTRLTVV.

The rearrangement links TRBV18 to TRBJ2-1; D ambiguous. V was clipped by 3 bases and J by 4 bases, with 10 bases between them. Germline-derived CDR1 and CDR2 are KGHSH and LQKENI. This CDR3 has 14 amino acids. In DNA, the CDR3 is TGTGCCAGCTCACCCCTGGGTGGGTACAATGAGCAGTTCTTC. This sequence encodes CASSPLGGYNEQFF.

The V and J genes are TRBV30 and TRBJ1-5, with D uncertain. V gave up 2 bases and J gave up 5 bases, with 16 bases separating them. The CDR3 sequence is 15 residues long. Germline assignment: CDR1 GTSNPN and CDR2 SVGIG (reference sequence). CDR3 sequence: CAWSNKHSYYQPQHF. In DNA, the CDR3 is TGTGCCTGGAGTAATAAACACAGTTACTATCAGCCCCAGCATTTT.

The CDR3 DNA follows: TGTGCCAGCAGCCAAGATACTAGCGGAGGGCTCGAGCAGTACTTC. This codes for CASSQDTSGGLEQYF. V and J are TRBV4-2 and TRBJ2-7; TRBD2 matches at 8 bases. Germline CDR1 reads LGHNA; CDR2 reads YNFKEQ. J lost 6 bases, V lost 0 bases, and 7 bases had no gene match. CDR3 length equals 15 residues.

The rearrangement links TRBV2 to TRBJ2-5; 8 bases align to TRBD1. The germline CDR1 and CDR2 sequences are SNHLY and FYNNEI. Trimming cost V 6 bases and J 5 bases; bases outside gene matches: 14. CDR3 length: 16 amino acids. The DNA of the CDR3 is TGTGCCAGCAGGGCCCACCTGACAGGGGAGGTTGAGACCCAGTACTTC. Encoded protein: CASRAHLTGEVETQYF.

J is TRBJ2-3 and V is TRBV12-3 or TRBV12-4, with D unclear. V lost 6 bases, J lost 5 bases, and 9 bases lay in between. CDR3 length: 12 amino acids. CDR3 sequence: CASSSQGDTQYF. CDR3 coding DNA: TGTGCCAGCAGCTCCCAAGGAGATACGCAGTATTTT.

V and J are TRBV7-2 and TRBJ2-3; D is uncertain. Trimming removed 4 bases at V and 2 bases at J, with 4 bases between. This CDR3 is built from 12 residues. Per the germline V gene, CDR1 is SGHTA and CDR2 is FQGNSA. As DNA, the CDR3 is TGTGCCAGCAGCTCATACACAGATACGCAGTATTTT. The encoded protein is CASSSYTDTQYF.

This sequence joins TRBV7-9 and TRBJ1-3, with D possibly matching TRBD1 (5 bases). Germline assignment: CDR1 SEHNR and CDR2 FQNEAQ (reference sequence). The CDR3 is made up of 14 amino acids. V was shortened by 4 bases and J by 4 bases, with 11 bases between the two germline ends. The CDR3 DNA follows: TGTGCCAGCAGCTCCGGGACTCTCGGAAACACCATATATTTT. Translating it yields CASSSGTLGNTIYF.

This clonotype was seen only a few times. J is TRBJ2-2 and V is TRBV10-1; 7 bases line up with TRBD1. This CDR3 is built from 17 residues. The V gene's germline CDR1 is WNHNN and CDR2 SYGVQD (reference sequence). V was pared by 3 bases and J by 4 bases, with 11 bases of the junction left unmatched. The DNA of the CDR3 is TGCGCCAGCAGTGACTGGAGGCCAGGGGGTAGCACCGGGGAGCTGTTTTTT. Protein: CASSDWRPGGSTGELFF.

This clonotype was observed a handful of times. The V gene is TRBV6-1, the J gene TRBJ2-7; 9 positions agree with TRBD2. CDR1 MNHNS and CDR2 SASEGT come from the germline V gene. Germline trimming cut 4 bases from V and 3 bases from J; bases unmatched to any gene: 16. The CDR3 has 18 amino acids. CDR3 loop: CASSGAGSGRNLDYEQYF. For the CDR3, the DNA is TGTGCCAGCAGTGGGGCGGGTAGCGGGAGAAACTTGGACTACGAGCAGTACTTC.

The rearrangement links TRBV20-1 to TRBJ2-3; TRBD1 matches 7 bases. Trimming removed 0 bases from V and 11 bases from J; junction bases left unmatched: 5. There are 12 residues in the CDR3. CDR1 is DFQATT and CDR2 is SNEGSKA in the germline V gene (reference sequence). The CDR3 here is CSARDSTGRQYF. CDR3 nucleotide sequence: TGCAGTGCTAGAGATTCGACAGGGCGGCAGTATTTT.

The rearrangement joins TRBV21-1 to TRBJ2-3. TRBV21-1 is classified as a pseudogene. This CDR3 region has 16 residues. The CDR3 sequence: CASSPHRFRSTDTQYF. DNA for the CDR3: TGTGCCAGCAGCCCCCATAGGTTCAGGAGCACAGATACGCAGTATTTT.

V is TRBV7-9 and J is TRBJ2-7; TRBD2 matches at 8 bases. The V gene end was trimmed by 3 bases and the J gene end by 3 bases; junction bases not matched to a gene: 7. The V gene's germline CDR1 is SEHNR and CDR2 FQNEAQ (reference sequence). This CDR3 contains 15 residues. The chain's CDR3 is CASSLELAGIYEQYF. The CDR3 coding sequence is TGTGCCAGCAGCTTGGAATTAGCGGGAATCTACGAGCAGTACTTC.

This chain uses TRBV27 with TRBJ2-7; D might be TRBD1 or TRBD2, each matching 5 bases. Germline V gene data show CDR1 as MNHEY and CDR2 as SMNVEV (reference sequence). This CDR3 contains 13 residues. Trimming left V 4 bases short and J 2 bases short, with 9 bases between. The DNA of the CDR3 is TGTGCCAGCAGTTGGGACGGAGCCTACGAGCAGTACTTC. Translated: CASSWDGAYEQYF.

This chain connects TRBV11-3 to TRBJ1-6; unclear D gene. The CDR3 loop spans 14 amino acids. Trimming shortened V by 1 base and J by 7 bases, and 8 bases separated the two germline ends. Per the germline V gene, CDR1 is SGHNT and CDR2 is YENEEA. Written as DNA, the CDR3 is TGTGCCAGCAGCTTAGGGAGAACCAATTCACCCCTCCACTTT. This sequence encodes CASSLGRTNSPLHF.

The chain couples TRBV24-1 to TRBJ1-1; unclear D gene. Trimming shortened V by 7 bases and J by 1 base, and 12 bases separated the two germline ends. This CDR3 is built from 14 residues. The germline gives CDR1 KGHDR, CDR2 SFDVKD. CDR3 nucleotide sequence: TGTGCCACCAGGGCGGAAAGGCGGAACACTGAAGCTTTCTTT. Protein: CATRAERRNTEAFF.

The rearrangement joins TRBV20-1 to TRBJ1-1, with 7 bases lining up with TRBD1. Germline loops: CDR1 DFQATT, CDR2 SNEGSKA (reference sequence). Trimming at V came to 3 bases and at J to 4 bases, leaving 8 bases not matched to a gene. CDR3 size: 14 residues. CDR3 sequence: CSASGTGDGTEAFF. CDR3 in DNA: TGCAGTGCTAGCGGAACAGGGGACGGCACTGAAGCTTTCTTT.